The source of this T cell receptor (beta chain) is a study of cytomegalovirus exposure and HLA in healthy donors. Study-wide points: A link between a missense DCLRE1C variant and TCR beta V- and J-gene trimming emerged from a later analysis. In a later analysis, HLA-associated beta chains showed higher expansion and lower generation probabilities than comparable chains. Some highly shared sequence variants likely arose as a pipeline artifact. Relative to the approximately 700-donor mean, N-insertions were reportedly fewer in an Asian-associated ancestry cluster in a later analysis.

Remarks on this clone: Its specificity is not known.

Germline CDR1 and CDR2: SGHRS and YFSETQ. The junction had 7 bases not matched to a gene; V was cut back by 0 bases and J by 8 bases. The CDR3 loop spans 14 amino acids. The primer mix had 60 Vbeta and 13 Jbeta primers. Assay: immunoSEQ multiplex PCR; the TCRdb copy retains only in-frame clones and omits some. The table lists around 200,000 clones, about 89% of them singletons. The chain couples TRBV5-1 to TRBJ1-2; 7 bases are shared with TRBD1. This clonotype originated in a young woman in good health and CMV-seronegative. The specimen sequenced was PBMCs. The CDR3 DNA follows: TGCGCCAGCAGCTTGGCGTCAGGGGGAGAGGGCTACACCTTC. As protein: CASSLASGGEGYTF.